This T cell receptor beta chain was captured in a study of Ad26.COV2.S vaccination and SARS-CoV-2 variants. The overall study: By the intramuscular route, Ad26.COV2.S was given once, or twice 56 days apart.

The treatment is: 15 to 20 received Ad26.COV2.S at low or high dose, single or two shots; several received placebo; per-sample allocation not given. Sampling was performed 63 days after the first vaccine or placebo injection. Ad26 vector vaccine expressed Wuhan-strain SARS-CoV-2 spike. Clones were sequenced by immunoSEQ multiplex PCR, and TCRdb holds only the in-frame ones, with some missing. The sample lists roughly 330,000 clones, approximately 87% occurring once. There are 12 residues in the CDR3. The germline V gene has CDR1 SGHNT and CDR2 YENEEA. J gave up 9 bases and V 5 bases, and 2 bases lay outside the gene matches. General study findings and limits: Measurements of TCR breadth and depth may have given underestimates of the total T cell responses.

Concerning this clone: Its antigen is still unknown.

The J gene is TRBJ2-1, the V gene TRBV11-3; 9 bases are a match to TRBD1. This TCR came from a person aged 18-65 years who received the Ad26.COV2.S COVID-19 vaccine or a placebo. Source: peripheral blood, taken in a trial of Ad26.COV2.S vaccine versus placebo. The CDR3 nucleotides are TGTGCCAGCAGCCGACAGGGGGTTGAGCAGTTCTTC. Translated, it gives CASSRQGVEQFF.